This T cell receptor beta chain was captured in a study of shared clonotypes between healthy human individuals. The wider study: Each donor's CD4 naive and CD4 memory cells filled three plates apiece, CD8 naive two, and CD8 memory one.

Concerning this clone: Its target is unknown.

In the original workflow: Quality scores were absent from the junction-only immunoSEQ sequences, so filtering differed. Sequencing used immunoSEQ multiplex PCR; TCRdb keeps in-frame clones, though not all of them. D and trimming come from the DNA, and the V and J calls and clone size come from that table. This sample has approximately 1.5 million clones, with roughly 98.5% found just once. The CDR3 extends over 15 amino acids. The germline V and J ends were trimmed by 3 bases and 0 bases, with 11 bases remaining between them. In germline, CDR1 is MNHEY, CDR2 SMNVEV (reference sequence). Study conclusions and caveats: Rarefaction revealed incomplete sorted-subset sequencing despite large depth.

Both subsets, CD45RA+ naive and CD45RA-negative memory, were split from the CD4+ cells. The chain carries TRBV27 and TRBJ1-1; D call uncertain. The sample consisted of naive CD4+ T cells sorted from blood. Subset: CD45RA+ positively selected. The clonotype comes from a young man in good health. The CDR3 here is CASSLHWGLNTEAFF. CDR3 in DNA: TGTGCCAGCAGTTTGCATTGGGGATTGAACACTGAAGCTTTCTTT.